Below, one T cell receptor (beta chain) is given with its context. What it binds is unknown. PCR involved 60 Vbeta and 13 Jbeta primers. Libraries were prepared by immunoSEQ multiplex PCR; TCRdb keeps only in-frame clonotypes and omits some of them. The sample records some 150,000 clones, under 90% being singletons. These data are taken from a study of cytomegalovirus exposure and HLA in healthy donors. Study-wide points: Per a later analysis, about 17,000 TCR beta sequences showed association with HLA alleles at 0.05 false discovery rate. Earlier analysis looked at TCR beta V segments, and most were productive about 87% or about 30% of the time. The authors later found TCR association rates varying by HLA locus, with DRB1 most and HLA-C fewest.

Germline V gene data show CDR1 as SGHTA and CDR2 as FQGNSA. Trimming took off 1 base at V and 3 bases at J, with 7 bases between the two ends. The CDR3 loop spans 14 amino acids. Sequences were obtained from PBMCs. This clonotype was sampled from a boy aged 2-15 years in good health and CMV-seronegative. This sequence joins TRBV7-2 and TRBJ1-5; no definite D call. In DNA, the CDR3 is TGTGCCAGCAGCTTAGGAGTGTCCAATCAGCCCCAGCATTTT. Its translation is CASSLGVSNQPQHF.